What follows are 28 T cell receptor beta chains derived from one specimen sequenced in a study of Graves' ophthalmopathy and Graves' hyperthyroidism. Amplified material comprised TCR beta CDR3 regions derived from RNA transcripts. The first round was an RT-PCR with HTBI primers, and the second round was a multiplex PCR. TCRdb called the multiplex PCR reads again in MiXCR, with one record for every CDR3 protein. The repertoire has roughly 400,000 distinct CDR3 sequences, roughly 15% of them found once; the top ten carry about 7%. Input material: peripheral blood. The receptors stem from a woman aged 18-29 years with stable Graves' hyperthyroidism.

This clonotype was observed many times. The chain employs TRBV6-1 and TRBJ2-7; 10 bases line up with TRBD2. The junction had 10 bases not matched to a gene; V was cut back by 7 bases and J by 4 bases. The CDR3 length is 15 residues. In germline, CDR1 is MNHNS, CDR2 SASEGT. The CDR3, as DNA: TGTGCCAGCACTCCCATAGCGGGGGGCGGGTACGAGCAGTACTTC. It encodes CASTPIAGGGYEQYF.

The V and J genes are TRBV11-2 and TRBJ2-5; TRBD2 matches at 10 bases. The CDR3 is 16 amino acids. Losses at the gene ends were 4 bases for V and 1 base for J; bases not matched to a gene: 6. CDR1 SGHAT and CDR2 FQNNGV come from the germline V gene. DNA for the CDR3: TGTGCCAGCAGCTGGTCCAGCGGGAGGGCCCAAGAGACCCAGTACTTC. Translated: CASSWSSGRAQETQYF.

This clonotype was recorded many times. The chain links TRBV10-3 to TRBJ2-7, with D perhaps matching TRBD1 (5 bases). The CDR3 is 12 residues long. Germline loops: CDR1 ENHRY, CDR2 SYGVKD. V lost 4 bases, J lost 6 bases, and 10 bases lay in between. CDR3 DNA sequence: TGTGCCATCAGTGCCAGGACAACCGAGCAGTACTTC. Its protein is CAISARTTEQYF.

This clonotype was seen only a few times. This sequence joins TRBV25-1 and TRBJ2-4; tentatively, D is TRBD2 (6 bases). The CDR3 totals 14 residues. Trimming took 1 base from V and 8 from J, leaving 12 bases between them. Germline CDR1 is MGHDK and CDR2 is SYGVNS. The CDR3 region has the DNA TGTGCCAGCAGTGAATCGGAGGGGTGGGACATTCAGTACTTC. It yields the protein CASSESEGWDIQYF.

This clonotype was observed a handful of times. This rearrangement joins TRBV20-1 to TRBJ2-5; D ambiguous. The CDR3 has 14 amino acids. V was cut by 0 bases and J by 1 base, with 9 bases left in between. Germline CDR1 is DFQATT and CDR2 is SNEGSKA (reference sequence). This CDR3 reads CSARDHGSQETQYF. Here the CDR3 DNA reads TGCAGTGCTAGAGATCACGGCAGCCAAGAGACCCAGTACTTC.

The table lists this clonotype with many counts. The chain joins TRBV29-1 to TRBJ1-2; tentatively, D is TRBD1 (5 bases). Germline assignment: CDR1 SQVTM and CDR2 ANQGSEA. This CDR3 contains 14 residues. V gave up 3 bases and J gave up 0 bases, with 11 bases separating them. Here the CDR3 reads CSVEVQEANYGYTF. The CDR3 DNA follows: TGCAGCGTTGAGGTACAGGAAGCTAACTATGGCTACACCTTC.

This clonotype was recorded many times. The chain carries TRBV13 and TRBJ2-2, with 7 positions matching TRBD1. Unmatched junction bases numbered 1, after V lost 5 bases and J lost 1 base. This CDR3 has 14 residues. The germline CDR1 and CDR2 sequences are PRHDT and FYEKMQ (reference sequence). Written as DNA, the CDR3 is TGTGCCAGCAGCAGACAGGGGAACACCGGGGAGCTGTTTTTT. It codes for CASSRQGNTGELFF.

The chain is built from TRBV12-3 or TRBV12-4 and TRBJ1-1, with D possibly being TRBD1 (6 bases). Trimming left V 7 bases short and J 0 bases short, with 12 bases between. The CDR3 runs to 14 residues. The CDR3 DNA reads TGTGCCAGCAAAAACAGGGAGTTGAACACTGAAGCTTTCTTT. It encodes CASKNRELNTEAFF.

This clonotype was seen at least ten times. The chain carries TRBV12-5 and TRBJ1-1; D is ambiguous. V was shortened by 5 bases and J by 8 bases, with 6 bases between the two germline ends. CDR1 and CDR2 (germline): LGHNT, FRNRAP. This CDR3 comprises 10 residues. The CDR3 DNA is TGTGCTAGTGGTGGGTCGGAAGCTTTCTTT. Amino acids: CASGGSEAFF.

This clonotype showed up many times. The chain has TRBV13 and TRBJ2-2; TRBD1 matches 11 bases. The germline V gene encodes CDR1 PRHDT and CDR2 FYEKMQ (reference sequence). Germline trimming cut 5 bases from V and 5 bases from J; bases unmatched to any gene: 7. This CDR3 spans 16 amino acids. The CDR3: CASSRWTGGRTGELFF. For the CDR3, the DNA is TGTGCCAGCAGCCGATGGACAGGGGGCAGGACCGGGGAGCTGTTTTTT. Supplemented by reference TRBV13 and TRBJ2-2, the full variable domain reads AAGVIQSPRHLIKEKRETATLKCYPIPRHDTVYWYQQGPGQDPQFLISFYEKMQSDKGSIPDRFSAQQFSDYHSELNMSSLELGDSALYFCASSRWTGGRTGELFFGEGSRLTVL.

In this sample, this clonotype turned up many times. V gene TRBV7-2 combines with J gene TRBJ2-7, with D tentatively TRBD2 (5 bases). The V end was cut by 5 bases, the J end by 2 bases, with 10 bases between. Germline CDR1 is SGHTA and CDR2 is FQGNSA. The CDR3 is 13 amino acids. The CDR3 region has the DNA TGTGCCAGCAGCCCGGACTTGACCTACGAGCAGTACTTC. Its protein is CASSPDLTYEQYF.

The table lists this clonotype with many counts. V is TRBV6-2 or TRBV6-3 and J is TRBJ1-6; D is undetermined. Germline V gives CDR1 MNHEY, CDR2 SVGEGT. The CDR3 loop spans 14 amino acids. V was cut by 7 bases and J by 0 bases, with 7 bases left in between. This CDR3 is CASTVASYNSPLHF. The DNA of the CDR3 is TGTGCCAGCACCGTGGCCTCCTATAATTCACCCCTCCACTTT.

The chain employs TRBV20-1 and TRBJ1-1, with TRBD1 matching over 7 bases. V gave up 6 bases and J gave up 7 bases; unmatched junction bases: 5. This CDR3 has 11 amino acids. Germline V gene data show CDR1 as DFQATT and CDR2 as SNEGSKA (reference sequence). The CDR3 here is CSARQGFEAFF. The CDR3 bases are TGCAGTGCGCGACAGGGATTTGAAGCTTTCTTT.

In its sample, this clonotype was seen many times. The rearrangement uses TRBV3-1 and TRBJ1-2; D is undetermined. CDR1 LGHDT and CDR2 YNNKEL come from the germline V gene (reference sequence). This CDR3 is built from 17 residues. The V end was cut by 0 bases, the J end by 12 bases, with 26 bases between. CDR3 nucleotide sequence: TGTGCCAGCAGCCAAGATCCCCCTGGGCCAGACGGCCCTCCGGACACCTTC. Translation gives CASSQDPPGPDGPPDTF.

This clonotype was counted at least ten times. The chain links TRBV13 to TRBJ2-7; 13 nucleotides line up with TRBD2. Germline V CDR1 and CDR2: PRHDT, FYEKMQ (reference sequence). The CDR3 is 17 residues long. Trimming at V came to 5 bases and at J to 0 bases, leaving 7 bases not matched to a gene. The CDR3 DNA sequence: TGTGCCAGCAGCGACGGACTAGCGGGGGCTAGCTCCTACGAGCAGTACTTC. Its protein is CASSDGLAGASSYEQYF.

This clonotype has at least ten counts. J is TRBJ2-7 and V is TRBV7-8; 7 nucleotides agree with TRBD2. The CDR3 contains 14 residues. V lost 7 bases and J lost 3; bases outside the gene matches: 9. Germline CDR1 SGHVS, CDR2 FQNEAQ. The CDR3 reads CASTRGERGYEQYF. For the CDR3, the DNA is TGTGCCAGCACCCGCGGCGAGCGGGGCTACGAGCAGTACTTC.

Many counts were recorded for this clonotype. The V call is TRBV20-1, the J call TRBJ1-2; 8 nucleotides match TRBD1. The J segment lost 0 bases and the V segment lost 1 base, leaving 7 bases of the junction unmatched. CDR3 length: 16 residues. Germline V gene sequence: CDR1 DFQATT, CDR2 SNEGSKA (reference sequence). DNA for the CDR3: TGCAGTGCTAGAGTCGGGGGGACAGGAGCTAACTATGGCTACACCTTC. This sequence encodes CSARVGGTGANYGYTF.

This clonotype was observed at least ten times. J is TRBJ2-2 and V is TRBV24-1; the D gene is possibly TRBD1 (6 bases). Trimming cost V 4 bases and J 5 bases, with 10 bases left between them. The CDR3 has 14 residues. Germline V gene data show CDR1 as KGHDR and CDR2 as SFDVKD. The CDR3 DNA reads TGTGCCACCAGTGACAATGACAGGACCGGGGAGCTGTTTTTT. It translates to CATSDNDRTGELFF.

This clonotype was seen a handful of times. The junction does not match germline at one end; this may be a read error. The CDR3 is CASSSGQFDTGELFF. The CDR3 nucleotides are TGTGCTAGCAGCTCGGGACAGTTTGACACCGGGGAGCTGTTTTTT. The gene calls are TRBV7-7 and TRBJ2-2; TRBD1 matches 7 bases. Germline CDR1 is SSHAT and CDR2 is FNYEAQ (reference sequence). The CDR3 extends over 15 amino acids.

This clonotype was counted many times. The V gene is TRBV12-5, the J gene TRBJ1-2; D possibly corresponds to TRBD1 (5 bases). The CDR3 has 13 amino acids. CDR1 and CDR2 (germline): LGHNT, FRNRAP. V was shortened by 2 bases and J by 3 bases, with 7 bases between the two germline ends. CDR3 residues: CASGLQGHYGYTF. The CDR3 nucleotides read TGTGCTAGTGGTTTGCAGGGACACTATGGCTACACCTTC.

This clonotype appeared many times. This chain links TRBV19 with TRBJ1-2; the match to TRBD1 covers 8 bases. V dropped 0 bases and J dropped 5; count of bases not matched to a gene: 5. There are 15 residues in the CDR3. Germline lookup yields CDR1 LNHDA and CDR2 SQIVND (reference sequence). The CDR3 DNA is TGTGCCAGTAGTATAGAAAGGACAGGGCATTATGGCTACACCTTC. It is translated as CASSIERTGHYGYTF.

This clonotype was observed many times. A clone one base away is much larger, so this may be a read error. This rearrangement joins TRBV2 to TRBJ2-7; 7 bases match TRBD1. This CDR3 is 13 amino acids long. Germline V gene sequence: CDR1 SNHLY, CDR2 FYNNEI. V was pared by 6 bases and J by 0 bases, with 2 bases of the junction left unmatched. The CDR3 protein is CASRGQSSYEQYF. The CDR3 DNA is TGTGCCAGCAGGGGACAGAGCTCCTACGAGCAGTACTTC. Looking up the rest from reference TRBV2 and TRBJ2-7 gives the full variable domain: EPEVTQTPSHQVTQMGQEVILRCVPISNHLYFYWYRQILGQKVEFLVSFYNNEISEKSEIFDDQFSVERPDGSNFTLKIRSTKLEDSAMYFCASRGQSSYEQYFGPGTRLTVT.

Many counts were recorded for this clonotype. CDR3 residues: CASSVRPGNYGYTF. CDR3 nucleotide sequence: TGTGCCAGCAGCGTTAGACCAGGGAACTATGGCTACACCTTC. The chain links TRBV11-3 to TRBJ1-2; perhaps TRBD1 as D (5 bases). CDR1 is SGHNT and CDR2 is YENEEA in the germline V gene. V was pared by 5 bases and J by 2 bases, with 12 bases between. The CDR3 contains 14 residues.

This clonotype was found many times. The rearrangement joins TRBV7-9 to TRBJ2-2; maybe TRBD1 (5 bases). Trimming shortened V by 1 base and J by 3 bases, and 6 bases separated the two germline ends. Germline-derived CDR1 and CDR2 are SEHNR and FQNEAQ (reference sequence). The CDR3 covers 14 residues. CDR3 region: CASSLVGDTGELFF. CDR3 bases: TGTGCCAGCAGCTTAGTAGGGGACACCGGGGAGCTGTTTTTT. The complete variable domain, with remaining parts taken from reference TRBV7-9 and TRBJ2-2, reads DTGVSQNPRHKITKRGQNVTFRCDPISEHNRLYWYRQTLGQGPEFLTYFQNEAQLEKSRLLSDRFSAERPKGSFSTLEIQRTEQGDSAMYLCASSLVGDTGELFFGEGSRLTVL.

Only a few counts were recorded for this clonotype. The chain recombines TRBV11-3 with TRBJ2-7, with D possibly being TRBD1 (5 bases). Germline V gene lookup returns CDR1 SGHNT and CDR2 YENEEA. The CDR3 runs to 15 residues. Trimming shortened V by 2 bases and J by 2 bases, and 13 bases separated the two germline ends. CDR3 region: CASSLMAGPPYEQYF. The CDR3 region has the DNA TGTGCCAGCAGCTTAATGGCAGGGCCCCCCTACGAGCAGTACTTC.

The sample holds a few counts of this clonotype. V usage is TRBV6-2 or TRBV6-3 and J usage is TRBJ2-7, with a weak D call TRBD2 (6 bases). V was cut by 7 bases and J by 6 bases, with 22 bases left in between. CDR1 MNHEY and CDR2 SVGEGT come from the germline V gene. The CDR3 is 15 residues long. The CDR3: CASKEWRAMRREQYF. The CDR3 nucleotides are TGTGCCAGCAAGGAGTGGAGGGCTATGAGGCGCGAGCAGTACTTC.

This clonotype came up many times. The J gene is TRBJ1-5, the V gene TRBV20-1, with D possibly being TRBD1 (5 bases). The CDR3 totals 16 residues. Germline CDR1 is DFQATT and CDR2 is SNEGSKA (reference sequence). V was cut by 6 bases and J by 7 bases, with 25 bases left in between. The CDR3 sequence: CSAIKAVQQGGQPQHF. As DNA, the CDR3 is TGCAGTGCAATAAAAGCGGTACAGCAGGGAGGCCAGCCCCAGCATTTT.

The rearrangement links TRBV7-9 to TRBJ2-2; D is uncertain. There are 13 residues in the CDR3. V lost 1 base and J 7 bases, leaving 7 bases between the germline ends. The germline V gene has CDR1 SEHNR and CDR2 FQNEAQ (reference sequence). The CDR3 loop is CASSLEPGGELFF. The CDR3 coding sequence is TGTGCCAGCAGCTTAGAACCGGGCGGGGAGCTGTTTTTT. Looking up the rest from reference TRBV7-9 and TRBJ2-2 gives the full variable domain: DTGVSQNPRHKITKRGQNVTFRCDPISEHNRLYWYRQTLGQGPEFLTYFQNEAQLEKSRLLSDRFSAERPKGSFSTLEIQRTEQGDSAMYLCASSLEPGGELFFGEGSRLTVL.